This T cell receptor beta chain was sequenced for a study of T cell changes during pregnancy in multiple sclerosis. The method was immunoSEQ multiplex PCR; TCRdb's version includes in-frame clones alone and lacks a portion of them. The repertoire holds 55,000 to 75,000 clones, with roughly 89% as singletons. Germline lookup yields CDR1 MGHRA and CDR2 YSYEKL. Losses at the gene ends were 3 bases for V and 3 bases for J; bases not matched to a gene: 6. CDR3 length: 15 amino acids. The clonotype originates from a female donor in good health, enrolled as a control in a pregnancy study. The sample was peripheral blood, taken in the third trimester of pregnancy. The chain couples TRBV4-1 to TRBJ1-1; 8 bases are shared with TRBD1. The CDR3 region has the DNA TGCGCCAGCAGCCATCGGACAGGGACCTACACTGAAGCTTTCTTT. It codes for CASSHRTGTYTEAFF.